This TCR beta chain was observed in a study of blood T cells in healthy people across ages. Study-wide results and limits: Higher diversity and more naive CD4+ cells were features of long-lived donors, compared to aged donors. Diversity of TCR beta per million T cells declined in a roughly linear way with age.

J gave up 4 bases and V 7 bases, and 7 bases lay outside the gene matches. Germline CDR1 is MNHEY and CDR2 is SMNVEV (reference sequence). The CDR3 extends over 14 amino acids. A second PCR of roughly 7 to 11 cycles used a sample-barcoded 5' primer and a J-beta primer mix. With 12 random nucleotides, a template-switch adaptor tagged each individual cDNA molecule. Each CDR3 protein is one row after TCRdb ran MiXCR on the 5' RACE reads. The sample comprises about 1.4 million distinct CDR3 sequences, around 59% of which are singletons, and 6.7% rests with the top ten. A remark on this clonotype: Its target is unknown.

This clonotype originated in a man aged 18 to 30 in good health. The V and J genes are TRBV27 and TRBJ1-5, with TRBD1 matching over 7 bases. The sample comprised blood. CDR3 in DNA: TGTGCCAGCAACTTGAAACAGGGGAATCAGCCCCAGCATTTT. It yields the protein CASNLKQGNQPQHF.